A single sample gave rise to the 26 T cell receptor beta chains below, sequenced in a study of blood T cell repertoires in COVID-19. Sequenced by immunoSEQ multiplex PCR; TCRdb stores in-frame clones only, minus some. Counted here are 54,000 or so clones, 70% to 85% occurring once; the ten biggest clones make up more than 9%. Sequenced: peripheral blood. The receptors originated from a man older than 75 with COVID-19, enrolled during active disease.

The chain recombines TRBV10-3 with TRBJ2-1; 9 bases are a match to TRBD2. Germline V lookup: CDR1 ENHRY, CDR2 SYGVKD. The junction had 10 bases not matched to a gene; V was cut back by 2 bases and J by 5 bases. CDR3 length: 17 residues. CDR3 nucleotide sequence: TGTGCCATCAGTGAGACCCAAAGCGGGGGGCGAGACAATGAGCAGTTCTTC. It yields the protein CAISETQSGGRDNEQFF.

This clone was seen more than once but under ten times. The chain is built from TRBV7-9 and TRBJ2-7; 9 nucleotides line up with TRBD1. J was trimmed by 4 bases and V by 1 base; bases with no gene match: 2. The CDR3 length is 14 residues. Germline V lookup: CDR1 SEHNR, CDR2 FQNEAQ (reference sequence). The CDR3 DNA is TGTGCCAGCAGCTTAGTTGGACAGGGGTACGAGCAGTACTTC. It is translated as CASSLVGQGYEQYF. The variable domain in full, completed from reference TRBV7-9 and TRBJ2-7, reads DTGVSQNPRHKITKRGQNVTFRCDPISEHNRLYWYRQTLGQGPEFLTYFQNEAQLEKSRLLSDRFSAERPKGSFSTLEIQRTEQGDSAMYLCASSLVGQGYEQYFGPGTRLTVT.

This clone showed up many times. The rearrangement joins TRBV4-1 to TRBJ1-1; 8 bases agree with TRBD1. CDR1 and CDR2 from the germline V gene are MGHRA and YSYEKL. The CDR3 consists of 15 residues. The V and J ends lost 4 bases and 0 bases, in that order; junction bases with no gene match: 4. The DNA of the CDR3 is TGCGCCAGCAGCCGGGGACAGGCCATGAACACTGAAGCTTTCTTT. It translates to CASSRGQAMNTEAFF.

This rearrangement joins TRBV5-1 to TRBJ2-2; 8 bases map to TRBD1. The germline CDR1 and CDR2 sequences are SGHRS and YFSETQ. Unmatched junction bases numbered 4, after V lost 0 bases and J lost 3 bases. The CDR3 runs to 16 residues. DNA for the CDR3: TGCGCCAGCAGCTTGGAGGGGACAGGTTACACCGGGGAGCTGTTTTTT. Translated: CASSLEGTGYTGELFF.

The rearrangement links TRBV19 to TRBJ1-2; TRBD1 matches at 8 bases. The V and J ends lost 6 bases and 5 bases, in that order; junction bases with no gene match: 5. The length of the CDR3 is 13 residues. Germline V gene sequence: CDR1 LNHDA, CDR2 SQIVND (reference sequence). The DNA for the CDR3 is TGTGCCAGTAGCGACACAGGGGGGTATGGCTACACCTTC. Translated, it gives CASSDTGGYGYTF.

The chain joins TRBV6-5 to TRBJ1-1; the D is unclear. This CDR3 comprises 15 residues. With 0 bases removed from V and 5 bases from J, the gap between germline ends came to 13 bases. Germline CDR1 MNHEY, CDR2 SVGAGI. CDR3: CASSYSGSLETEAFF. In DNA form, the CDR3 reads TGTGCCAGCAGTTACTCAGGCAGTCTGGAGACTGAAGCTTTCTTT.

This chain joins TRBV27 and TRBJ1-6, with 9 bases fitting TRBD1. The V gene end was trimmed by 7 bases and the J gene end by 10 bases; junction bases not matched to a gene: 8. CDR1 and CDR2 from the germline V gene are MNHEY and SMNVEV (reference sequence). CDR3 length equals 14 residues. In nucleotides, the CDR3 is TGTGCCAGCACCATCACAGGGGGCAGGTCACCCCTCCACTTT. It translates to CASTITGGRSPLHF.

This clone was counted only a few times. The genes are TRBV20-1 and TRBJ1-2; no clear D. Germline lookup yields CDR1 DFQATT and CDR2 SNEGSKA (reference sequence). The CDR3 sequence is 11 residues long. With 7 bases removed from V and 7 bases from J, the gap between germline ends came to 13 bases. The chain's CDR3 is CSELGPGGYTF. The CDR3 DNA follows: TGCAGTGAACTTGGGCCCGGTGGCTACACCTTC.

The CDR3, as DNA: TGTGCCTGGACGGGGGACACCGGGGAGCTGTTTTTT. This sequence encodes CAWTGDTGELFF. The gene calls are TRBV30 and TRBJ2-2, with D possibly TRBD2 on 6 matching bases. Germline lookup yields CDR1 GTSNPN and CDR2 SVGIG (reference sequence). The CDR3 loop spans 12 amino acids. V dropped 4 bases and J dropped 3 bases, with 6 bases sitting between them.

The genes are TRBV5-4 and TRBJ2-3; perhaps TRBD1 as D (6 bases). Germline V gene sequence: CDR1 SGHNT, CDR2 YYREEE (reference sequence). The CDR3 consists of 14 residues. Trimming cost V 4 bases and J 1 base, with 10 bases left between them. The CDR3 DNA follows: TGTGCCAGCAGCAGTCGGACAGGCACAGATACGCAGTATTTT. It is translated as CASSSRTGTDTQYF.

CDR3 sequence reads: CASSESRQGVRAFF. As DNA, the CDR3 is TGCGCCAGCAGTGAGTCGAGGCAGGGGGTGAGGGCTTTCTTT. The genes are TRBV10-1 and TRBJ1-1; the match to TRBD1 covers 7 bases. The germline V gene has CDR1 WNHNN and CDR2 SYGVQD (reference sequence). Trimming cost V 0 bases and J 11 bases; bases outside gene matches: 9. This CDR3 has 14 residues.

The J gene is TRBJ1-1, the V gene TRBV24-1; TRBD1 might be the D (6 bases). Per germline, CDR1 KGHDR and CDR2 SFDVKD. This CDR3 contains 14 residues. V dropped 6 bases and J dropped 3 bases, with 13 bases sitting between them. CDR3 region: CATSQRGPDTEAFF. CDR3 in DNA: TGTGCCACCAGTCAGCGGGGGCCGGACACTGAAGCTTTCTTT.

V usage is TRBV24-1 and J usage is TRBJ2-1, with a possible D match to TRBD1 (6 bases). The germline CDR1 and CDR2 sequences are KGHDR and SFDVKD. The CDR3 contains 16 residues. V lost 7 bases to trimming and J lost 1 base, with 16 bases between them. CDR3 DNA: TGTGCCACCAGCCAAGAACAGGGAAAGTCCTACAATGAGCAGTTCTTC. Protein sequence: CATSQEQGKSYNEQFF.

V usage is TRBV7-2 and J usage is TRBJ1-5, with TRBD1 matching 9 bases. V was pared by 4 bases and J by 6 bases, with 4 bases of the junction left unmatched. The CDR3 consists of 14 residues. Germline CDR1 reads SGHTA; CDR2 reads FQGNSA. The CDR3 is CASSSPTGGQPQHF. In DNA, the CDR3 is TGTGCCAGCAGCTCCCCGACAGGGGGTCAGCCCCAGCATTTT.

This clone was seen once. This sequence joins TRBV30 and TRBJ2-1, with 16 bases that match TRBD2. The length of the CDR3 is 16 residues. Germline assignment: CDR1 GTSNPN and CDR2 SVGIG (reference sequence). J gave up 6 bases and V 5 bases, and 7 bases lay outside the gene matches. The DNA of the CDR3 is TGTGCCTGGTATGGGACTAGCGGGAGGGGGGTCAATGAGCAGTTCTTC. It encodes CAWYGTSGRGVNEQFF.

This CDR3 reads CASRPNGGREQYV. DNA of the CDR3: TGTGCCAGCCGTCCTAACGGGGGGCGCGAGCAGTACGTC. This chain links TRBV6-5 with TRBJ2-7; possible D gene TRBD2, 7 bases. The CDR3 is made up of 13 amino acids. Germline CDR1 and CDR2: MNHEY and SVGAGI. Trimming took off 8 bases at V and 6 bases at J, with 17 bases between the two ends.

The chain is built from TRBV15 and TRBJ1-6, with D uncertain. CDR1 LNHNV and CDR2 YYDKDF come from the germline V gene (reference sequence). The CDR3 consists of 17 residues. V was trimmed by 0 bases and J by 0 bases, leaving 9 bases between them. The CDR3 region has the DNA TGTGCCACCAGCAGAGACTGGCAAAGCTCCTATAATTCACCCCTCCACTTT. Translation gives CATSRDWQSSYNSPLHF.

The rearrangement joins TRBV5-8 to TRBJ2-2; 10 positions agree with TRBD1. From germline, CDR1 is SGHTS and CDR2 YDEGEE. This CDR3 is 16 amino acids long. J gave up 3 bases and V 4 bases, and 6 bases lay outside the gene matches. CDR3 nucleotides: TGTGCCAGCAGCCCCCGGGACAGGGGCTACACCGGGGAGCTGTTTTTT. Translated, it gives CASSPRDRGYTGELFF.

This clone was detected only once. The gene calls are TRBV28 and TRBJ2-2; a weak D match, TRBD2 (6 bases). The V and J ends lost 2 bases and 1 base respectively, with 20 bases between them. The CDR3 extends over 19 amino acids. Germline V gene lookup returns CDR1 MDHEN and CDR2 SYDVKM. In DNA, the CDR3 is TGTGCCAGCAGTTTAATCAATTTTAGCGGACACCGGAACACCGGGGAGCTGTTTTTT. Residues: CASSLINFSGHRNTGELFF.

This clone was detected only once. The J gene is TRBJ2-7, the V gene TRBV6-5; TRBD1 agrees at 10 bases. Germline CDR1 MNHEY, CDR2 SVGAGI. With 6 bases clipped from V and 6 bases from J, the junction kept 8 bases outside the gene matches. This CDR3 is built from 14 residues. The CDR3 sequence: CASSRLGTGVEQYF. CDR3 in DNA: TGTGCCAGCAGCCGGTTAGGGACAGGGGTCGAGCAGTACTTC.

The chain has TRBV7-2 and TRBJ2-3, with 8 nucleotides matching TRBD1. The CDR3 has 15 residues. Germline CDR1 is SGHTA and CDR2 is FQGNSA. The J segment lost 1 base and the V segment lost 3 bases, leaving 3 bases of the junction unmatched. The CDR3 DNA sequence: TGTGCCAGCAGCTTCGACAGGGGCCGCACAGATACGCAGTATTTT. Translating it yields CASSFDRGRTDTQYF.

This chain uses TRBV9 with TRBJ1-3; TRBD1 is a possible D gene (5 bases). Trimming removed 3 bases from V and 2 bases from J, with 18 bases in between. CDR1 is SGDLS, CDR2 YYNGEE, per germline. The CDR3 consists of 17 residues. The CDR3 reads CASSEQERSPPGNTIYF. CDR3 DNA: TGTGCCAGCAGCGAACAGGAAAGGTCACCGCCTGGAAACACCATATATTTT.

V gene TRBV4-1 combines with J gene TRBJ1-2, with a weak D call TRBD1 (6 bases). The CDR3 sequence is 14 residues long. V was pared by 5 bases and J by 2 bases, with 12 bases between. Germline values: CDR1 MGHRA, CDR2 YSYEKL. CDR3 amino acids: CASSGGQQNYGYTF. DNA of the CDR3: TGCGCCAGCAGCGGCGGACAGCAAAACTATGGCTACACCTTC.

The DNA for the CDR3 is TGTGCCAGCAGCTCTGACAGCAACACTGAAGCTTTCTTT. Translation: CASSSDSNTEAFF. This chain uses TRBV12-3 or TRBV12-4 with TRBJ1-1; perhaps TRBD1 as D (5 bases). V lost 6 bases and J 2 bases, leaving 10 bases between the germline ends. The CDR3 is 13 residues long.

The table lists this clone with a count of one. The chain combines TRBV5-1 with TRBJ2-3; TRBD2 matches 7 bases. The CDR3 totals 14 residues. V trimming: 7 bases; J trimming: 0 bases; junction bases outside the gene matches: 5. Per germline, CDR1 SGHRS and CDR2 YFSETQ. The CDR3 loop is CASRRGVSTDTQYF. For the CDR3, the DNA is TGCGCCAGCCGCCGGGGGGTCAGCACAGATACGCAGTATTTT.

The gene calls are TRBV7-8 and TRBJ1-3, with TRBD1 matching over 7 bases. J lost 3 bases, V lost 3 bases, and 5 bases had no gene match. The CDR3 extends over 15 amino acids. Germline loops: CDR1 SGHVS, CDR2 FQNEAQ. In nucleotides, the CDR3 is TGTGCCAGCAGCTTTGGACAGGCGGGTGGAAACACCATATATTTT. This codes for CASSFGQAGGNTIYF.